This T cell receptor (beta chain) was profiled in a study of blood T cell repertoires in COVID-19 (dated by TCRdb to the early 2020s). Concerning the study at large: Samples from collaborators originated in the United States, Italy and Spain and spanned both the acute and convalescent phases of COVID-19. The prospective study material was composed of cDNA or gDNA derived from T cells, B-cell-depleted T cells, or PBMCs. The dataset comprised deeply sampled blood TCRbeta repertoires from subjects exposed to, actively infected with, or recovered from COVID-19. The repertoires were released in a freely available public database meant as a resource for research on the immune response to SARS-CoV-2. The samples were drawn from the first 160 participants of the ongoing ImmuneRACE study and from about 1,200 subjects provided by 6 global collaborators. A de-identified subject ID, COVID-19 status, age in years and sex were almost always included in the sample metadata. HLA class I and class II types, where available, came from metadata supplied by the sample provider rather than from assay-based typing. Study-wide findings and limitations: The amount of clinical and demographic metadata varied by source and participant and was provided uncurated.

After removal of 3 bases from V and 1 base from J, the junction retains 2 bases not matched to a gene. Including the terminal cysteine and phenylalanine, the CDR3 comprises 14 residues. Here the CDR3 DNA is all that survives: 42 bases in frame from base 1. CDR1 and CDR2 were assigned from the germline V gene (reference sequence) as SEHNR and FQNEAQ. The collaborating institutions used their own protocols to collect whole blood in K2EDTA tubes. For TCRbeta analysis, collaborators shipped samples in one of three forms: frozen whole blood, isolated PBMCs, or DNA extracted from either of those sample types. In its sample, this clone was seen a few times. No antigen is known for it. Base qualities were left out, and no much larger clone turns up one base away. TCRbeta CDR3 regions were amplified from genomic DNA by means of the immunoSEQ Assay, a bias-controlled multiplex PCR. The authors processed their data as follows. The number of nucleated cells in each sample was estimated by amplification of reference gene primers within the assay. To quantify the absolute abundance of each unique TCRbeta CDR3 rearrangement, sequence reads were collapsed and filtered. Productive Simpson clonality was computed per sample as the square root of Simpson's diversity index over productive rearrangements. TCRdb took over this immuneACCESS table, retaining in-frame rearrangements with V and J assigned. Such tables are incomplete; in checked studies, under half of the missing clones stem from an unresolved V gene, and the remainder is unexplained. For V, J and clone size, that table is used; D and trimming come from the DNA. The sample profile shows approximately 40,000 clones; roughly nine tenths of them were found once. The ten largest clonotypes hold around a fifth of the sample.

The sequencing sample was made of peripheral blood. The sequence was collected from a man aged 50-60 years in a cohort sampled during active COVID-19. Recombination connected TRBV7-9 to TRBJ1-1; a stretch of 7 junction bases matches TRBD1. The bases are TGTGCCAGCAGCTTGGACAGGTCGAACACTGAAGCTTTCTTT. Its translation reads: CASSLDRSNTEAFF.